This TCR beta chain originates from a study of T-cell reconstitution after alpha-beta-depleted transplantation in children (TCRdb year 2016). Context from the whole study: Using TCR repertoire profiling, the study quantitatively followed how T-cell immune reconstitution unfolded in children after TCRalphabeta/CD19-depleted allogeneic hematopoietic cell transplantation.

The CDR3 has 15 amino acids, counting the end cysteine and phenylalanine. Kept here is only the CDR3 DNA, which spans 45 bases and is read in frame from base 1. In the germline V gene, CDR1 corresponds to SGHRS and CDR2 to YFSETQ. Trimming removed 4 bases from V and 4 bases from J, leaving 17 bases between the germline ends. There are a few counts of this clonotype. Its target antigen remains unknown. No base-level quality is on record; no much larger clone is a single base apart. Library generation was performed with PCR. Sequencing relied on an Illumina HiSeq 2500. Molecular barcoding was employed in the preparation of TCR libraries, with unique molecular identifiers being used to normalize TCRbeta repertoire quantification. Starting from the raw public reads, TCRdb applied fastp trimming at Q25, assembled clones with MiXCR and retained in-frame beta chains. Entries are consolidated by CDR3 protein sequence, retaining the most common genes and DNA. In this sample the table shows some 220,000 distinct CDR3 sequences, roughly 9% of which occur a single time. Approximately 5.9% of the sample is in the top ten clones.

The TCR was taken from a human donor who donated a stem cell graft to a child with acute lymphoblastic leukemia. This material consisted of PBMCs from the stem cell graft donor, taken from the stem cell graft. Rearrangement joined TRBV5-1 to TRBJ1-2; TRBD1 is possibly the D segment (6 matching bases). In nucleotides, the sequence is TGCGCCAGCAGCCTCCGGACAGATTTGACCTATGGCTACACCTTC. Its protein reads: CASSLRTDLTYGYTF.